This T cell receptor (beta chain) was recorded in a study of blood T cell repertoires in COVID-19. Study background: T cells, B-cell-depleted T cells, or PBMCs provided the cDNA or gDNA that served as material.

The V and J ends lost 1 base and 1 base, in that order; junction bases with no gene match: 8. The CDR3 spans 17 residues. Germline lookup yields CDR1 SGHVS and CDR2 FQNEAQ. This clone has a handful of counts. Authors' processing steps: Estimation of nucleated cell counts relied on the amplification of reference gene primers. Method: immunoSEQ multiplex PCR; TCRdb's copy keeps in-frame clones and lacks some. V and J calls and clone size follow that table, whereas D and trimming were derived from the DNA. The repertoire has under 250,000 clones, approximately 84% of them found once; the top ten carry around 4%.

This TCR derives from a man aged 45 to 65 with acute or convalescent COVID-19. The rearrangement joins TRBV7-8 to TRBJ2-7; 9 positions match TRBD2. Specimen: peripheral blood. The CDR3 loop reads CASSLVASGTPSYEQYF. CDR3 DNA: TGTGCCAGCAGCTTAGTCGCTAGCGGGACTCCGTCCTACGAGCAGTACTTC.